This entry describes one T cell receptor (beta chain). Its antigen remains undetermined. The sample holds no much larger clone one base away, and base qualities are not on file. The data were taken from a study of blood T cell repertoires in COVID-19 (dated by TCRdb to the early 2020s). In the study overall: Collaborator samples came from the United States, Italy and Spain and covered acute and convalescent phases of COVID-19. The repertoires were made available in a free public database intended to serve as a resource for research on the immune response to SARS-CoV-2. The samples were drawn from the first 160 participants of the ongoing ImmuneRACE study and from more than 1,000 subjects provided by 6 global collaborators. The prospective study material was composed of cDNA or gDNA derived from T cells, B-cell-depleted T cells, or PBMCs. The dataset comprised deeply sampled blood TCRbeta repertoires from subjects exposed to, actively infected with, or recovered from COVID-19. The sample metadata nearly always contained a de-identified subject ID, COVID-19 status, age in years and sex. HLA class I and class II types, where available, came from metadata supplied by the sample provider rather than from assay-based typing.

One collaborating source in Seattle enrolled patients while the patients were actively infected and followed the patients over time throughout the course of disease. Whole blood was collected in K2EDTA tubes by collaborating institutions according to the institutions' own protocols. For TCRbeta analysis, collaborator samples were shipped as frozen whole blood, as isolated PBMCs, or as DNA extracted from either sample type. The investigation overall reported the following: The quantity of clinical and demographic metadata differed by source and by participant and was supplied without curation.

The CDR3, from cysteine to phenylalanine, totals 16 residues. The sequence is cut down to CDR3 DNA, 48 bases in frame from base 1. Taken from the germline V gene, the CDR1 and CDR2 loops are SGHVS and FQNEAQ. V lost 4 bases and J lost 4 bases; the stretch between them is 19 bases long. TCRbeta CDR3 regions were amplified from genomic DNA by means of the immunoSEQ Assay, a bias-controlled multiplex PCR. The authors' pipeline ran thus. The number of nucleated cells in each sample was estimated by amplification of reference gene primers within the assay. To quantify the absolute abundance of each unique TCRbeta CDR3 rearrangement, sequence reads were collapsed and filtered. For each sample, productive Simpson clonality was calculated as the square root of Simpson's diversity index across productive rearrangements. The immuneACCESS repertoire file appears here via TCRdb, limited to in-frame rearrangements. These files lack a portion of the clones; in checked studies, under half of the deficit traces to unresolved V genes, and the cause of the others is not known. V, J and clone size are those of that table, while D and trimming were read from the DNA. Here the sample has 200,000 to 250,000 clones; approximately 90% occur a single time. The ten biggest clones cover 10% to 13% of the sample.

This clonotype was sampled from a woman in her forties or fifties with COVID-19, enrolled during active disease. Sequencing was done on a sample of peripheral blood. The chain joins TRBV7-8 to TRBJ1-2, with a tentative D gene TRBD1 over 6 matching bases. The nucleotides read TGTGCCAGCAGCTCTTTGGGGGGGCCCGACCCCTATGGCTACACCTTC. This sequence encodes CASSSLGGPDPYGYTF.